These 17 T cell receptor beta chains were sequenced from one sample in a study of T cells in Graves' hyperthyroidism and ophthalmopathy. Using RNA transcripts as the source, TCR beta CDR3 regions were amplified. Primed by the HTBI set, a first-round RT-PCR was run on the TCR CDR3. TCRdb re-called the multiplex PCR reads through MiXCR, storing one row per CDR3 protein. Among approximately 360,000 distinct CDR3 sequences listed, approximately 14% were seen once. Sequenced sample: blood. Receptor source: a woman between 18 and 30 years old with Graves' hyperthyroidism that later progressed to Graves' ophthalmopathy.

Points on this clonotype: A much larger clone differs from this one at a single base, so this may be a read error. The chain combines TRBV27 with TRBJ2-1; TRBD2 matches at 8 bases. The J call may be in error: the DNA end matches TRBJ2-7 better. Germline V gene data show CDR1 as MNHEY and CDR2 as SMNVEV (reference sequence). This CDR3 spans 16 amino acids. For the CDR3, the DNA is TGTGCCAGCAGTTTATTAGGGACTAGAAACTACAATGAGCAGTACTTC. It encodes CASSLLGTRNYNEQYF.

This clonotype was detected ten times or more. CDR3 coding DNA: TGTGCCAGCAGCCAAGATAACCAGCCCCAGCATTTT. This gives the protein CASSQDNQPQHF. The chain joins TRBV3-1 to TRBJ1-5; D is ambiguous. This CDR3 comprises 12 residues. In germline, CDR1 is LGHDT, CDR2 YNNKEL (reference sequence). With 0 bases removed from V and 7 bases from J, the gap between germline ends came to 4 bases.

This clonotype was recorded at least ten times. DNA of the CDR3: TGTGCCAGCTCACCAGGACTGGAAGGAAAACTGTTTTTT. Protein: CASSPGLEGKLFF. The chain uses TRBV18 and TRBJ1-4, with unresolved D. Germline CDR1 and CDR2: KGHSH and LQKENI. This CDR3 spans 13 amino acids. Trimming pared 2 bases from V and 10 bases from J, leaving 11 bases between.

The chain recombines TRBV7-9 with TRBJ2-3, with 7 bases lining up with TRBD2. The CDR3 length is 14 residues. The germline V gene encodes CDR1 SEHNR and CDR2 FQNEAQ (reference sequence). After removal of 5 bases from V and 6 bases from J, the junction contained 8 bases not matched to a gene. The DNA of the CDR3 is TGTGCCAGCAGCCCGAGAAGGGGAGGGGATACGCAGTATTTT. Its protein is CASSPRRGGDTQYF. The whole variable domain, remainder taken from reference TRBV7-9 and TRBJ2-3, is DTGVSQNPRHKITKRGQNVTFRCDPISEHNRLYWYRQTLGQGPEFLTYFQNEAQLEKSRLLSDRFSAERPKGSFSTLEIQRTEQGDSAMYLCASSPRRGGDTQYFGPGTRLTVL.

There are many counts of this clonotype. The rearrangement links TRBV7-9 to TRBJ2-7; 7 bases line up with TRBD1. The junction had 10 bases not matched to a gene; V was cut back by 2 bases and J by 3 bases. This CDR3 contains 16 residues. Germline assignment: CDR1 SEHNR and CDR2 FQNEAQ (reference sequence). Here the CDR3 DNA reads TGTGCCAGCAGCTTAACCACAGGGGAAGGACGCTACGAGCAGTACTTC. It codes for CASSLTTGEGRYEQYF.

This clonotype has just a few counts. The chain carries TRBV28 and TRBJ1-5; the D gene is possibly TRBD1 (6 bases). Germline values: CDR1 MDHEN, CDR2 SYDVKM. The CDR3 is 16 residues long. The V and J ends lost 6 bases and 2 bases respectively, with 17 bases between them. CDR3: CASSKSGVWGNQPQHF. CDR3 nucleotide sequence: TGTGCCAGCAGCAAGTCAGGGGTTTGGGGCAATCAGCCCCAGCATTTT.

This rearrangement joins TRBV19 to TRBJ2-3; 8 bases match TRBD2. In germline, CDR1 is LNHDA, CDR2 SQIVND (reference sequence). V lost 7 bases and J lost 1; bases outside the gene matches: 10. CDR3 size: 16 residues. CDR3 in amino acids: CASTRIAGMGTDTQYF. The CDR3 coding sequence is TGTGCCAGTACCCGGATAGCGGGAATGGGCACAGATACGCAGTATTTT.

This rearrangement joins TRBV11-2 to TRBJ2-1, with D possibly matching TRBD2 (5 bases). Germline lookup yields CDR1 SGHAT and CDR2 FQNNGV. This CDR3 has 14 residues. V gave up 5 bases and J gave up 9 bases, with 17 bases separating them. For the CDR3, the DNA is TGTGCCAGCAGCAGGGAGATCTCGCTAGGTGAGCAGTTCTTC. Encoded protein: CASSREISLGEQFF.

This clonotype was seen only a few times. The rearrangement joins TRBV20-1 to TRBJ2-3; D is ambiguous. Looked up from germline, CDR1 is DFQATT and CDR2 is SNEGSKA (reference sequence). Trimming cost V 3 bases and J 4 bases, with 14 bases left between them. CDR3 length: 14 residues. The CDR3 here is CSASGQTRSDTQYF. The CDR3 DNA reads as TGCAGTGCTAGCGGCCAGACACGATCAGATACGCAGTATTTT.

This clonotype was observed many times. The genes are TRBV28 and TRBJ1-3; 7 nucleotides align to TRBD1. The CDR3 runs 14 residues. The V gene end was trimmed by 6 bases and the J gene end by 2 bases; junction bases not matched to a gene: 4. Germline lookup yields CDR1 MDHEN and CDR2 SYDVKM. This chain's CDR3 is CASSLGTAGNTIYF. The CDR3 nucleotides are TGTGCCAGCAGCCTTGGGACAGCTGGAAACACCATATATTTT. Using reference TRBV28 and TRBJ1-3 for the parts outside the CDR3, the full variable domain is DVKVTQSSRYLVKRTGEKVFLECVQDMDHENMFWYRQDPGLGLRLIYFSYDVKMKEKGDIPEGYSVSREKKERFSLILESASTNQTSMYLCASSLGTAGNTIYFGEGSWLTVV.

This chain joins TRBV18 and TRBJ2-2; D is perhaps TRBD1 or TRBD2 (5 bases each). CDR3 length equals 15 residues. Germline V lookup: CDR1 KGHSH, CDR2 LQKENI. V was shortened by 4 bases and J by 4 bases, with 13 bases between the two germline ends. The CDR3 reads CASSLPGTSTGELFF. CDR3 in DNA: TGTGCCAGCTCACTACCCGGGACCAGCACCGGGGAGCTGTTTTTT.

The sample holds a few counts of this clonotype. The rearrangement uses TRBV27 and TRBJ1-5; D is unclear. Germline V gives CDR1 MNHEY, CDR2 SMNVEV (reference sequence). The ends were cut back, 3 bases at V and 0 bases at J, with 9 bases in the middle. CDR3 length: 15 residues. CDR3 in amino acids: CASSFGQNSNQPQHF. The DNA of the CDR3 is TGTGCCAGCAGTTTTGGGCAGAATAGCAATCAGCCCCAGCATTTT.

This clonotype has ten or more counts. The chain carries TRBV12-3 or TRBV12-4 and TRBJ2-7; D gene unclear. Trimming left V 3 bases short and J 3 bases short, with 18 bases between. The CDR3 runs 16 residues. The DNA for the CDR3 is TGTGCCAGCAGTTTGGGGATACGGCAGGATCACTACGAGCAGTACTTC. Translated, it gives CASSLGIRQDHYEQYF.

The V call is TRBV3-1, the J call TRBJ2-5; D perhaps matches TRBD2 (5 bases). The V end lost 6 bases, the J end lost 4 bases, and 21 bases lay between the germline ends. CDR3 length: 16 residues. Germline V gene sequence: CDR1 LGHDT, CDR2 YNNKEL (reference sequence). Here the CDR3 reads CASSYGRRGMGETQYF. The DNA of the CDR3 is TGTGCCAGCAGTTACGGACGGAGAGGGATGGGAGAGACCCAGTACTTC.

In this sample, this clonotype turned up a few times. A clone one base away is much larger, so this may be a read error. The chain recombines TRBV20-1 with TRBJ2-1; D is unresolved. This CDR3 has 13 residues. Germline CDR1 DFQATT, CDR2 SNEGSKA (reference sequence). Trimming shortened V by 2 bases and J by 8 bases, and 13 bases separated the two germline ends. The chain's CDR3 is CSARPWEGDEQFF. The CDR3 DNA is TGCAGTGCTAGACCGTGGGAAGGCGATGAGCAGTTCTTC.

The J gene is TRBJ2-3, the V gene TRBV9; 7 bases are shared with TRBD2. Germline V gene data show CDR1 as SGDLS and CDR2 as YYNGEE. V shed 0 bases, J shed 4 bases, and the junction held 5 bases outside the gene matches. The CDR3 loop spans 15 amino acids. CDR3 loop: CASSVAGGGADTQYF. CDR3 nucleotides: TGTGCCAGCAGCGTAGCGGGAGGTGGGGCAGATACGCAGTATTTT.

This clonotype appeared a single time. The chain has TRBV12-3 or TRBV12-4 and TRBJ2-7, with D unresolved. The CDR3 has 14 residues. V was trimmed by 6 bases and J by 5 bases, leaving 17 bases between them. The CDR3 sequence is CASSLGSFLNEQYF. The CDR3 nucleotides read TGTGCCAGCAGCCTAGGCTCTTTTCTGAACGAGCAGTACTTC.